This T cell receptor beta chain comes out of a study of T cell responses to AZD1222 COVID-19 vaccine. A note on this clone: Antigen: not known.

The assay was immunoSEQ multiplex PCR, and TCRdb's table has in-frame clones only and misses some. The sample carries around 250,000 clones, just over 90% recorded once. Germline V lookup: CDR1 SNHLY, CDR2 FYNNEI. This CDR3 has 13 amino acids. V lost 4 bases to trimming and J lost 2 bases, with 8 bases between them. Findings and caveats of the study: Donors were chiefly white British, with a greater number of females, and clonal diversity was perhaps underestimated. Spike-specific TCR breadth and depth grew following two AZD1222 doses.

This receptor was taken from an adult in good health. Sequenced material: peripheral blood, taken on day 0 of AZD1222 vaccination. The chain has TRBV2 and TRBJ1-1; maybe TRBD1 (5 bases). CDR3 sequence (DNA): TGTGCCAGCAGTGGGGGGGAAAACACTGAAGCTTTCTTT. Amino acids: CASSGGENTEAFF.